This passage covers 24 T cell receptor beta chains from one sample sequenced in a study of T-cell reconstitution after alpha-beta-depleted transplantation in children. Construction of the TCRbeta library involved unique molecular identifiers. TCRdb called the PCR reads again in MiXCR, with one record for every CDR3 protein. In the table there are fewer than 550,000 distinct CDR3 sequences, over 9.5% of which are singletons. Sequenced material: PBMCs, mostly from graft donor cells, taken 180 days after TCRalphabeta/CD19-depleted stem cell transplant. The receptor set was obtained from a female patient aged 2 to 10 who had a stem cell transplant for aplastic anemia, so the T cells may come from the graft donor.

This clonotype was observed a handful of times. The genes are TRBV6-1 and TRBJ1-1, with TRBD1 as a possible D gene (5 bases). V shed 6 bases and J shed 5 bases, with 13 bases lying between them. This CDR3 spans 13 amino acids. Germline lookup yields CDR1 MNHNS and CDR2 SASEGT. CDR3 protein: CASRRGLGTEAFF. CDR3 bases: TGTGCCAGCAGAAGGGGCTTGGGAACTGAAGCTTTCTTT.

In its sample, this clonotype was seen once. V is TRBV4-2 and J is TRBJ2-1; 8 bases agree with TRBD1. This CDR3 has 17 residues. Germline lookup yields CDR1 LGHNA and CDR2 YNFKEQ. With 1 base clipped from V and 5 bases from J, the junction kept 10 bases outside the gene matches. CDR3 sequence: CASSQGSWTGSHNEQFF. The DNA for the CDR3 is TGTGCCAGCAGCCAAGGTTCTTGGACAGGGTCCCACAATGAGCAGTTCTTC.

The chain links TRBV7-9 to TRBJ1-4, with D unclear. The ends were cut back, 5 bases at V and 0 bases at J, with 10 bases in the middle. CDR3 length: 15 amino acids. Germline loops: CDR1 SEHNR, CDR2 FQNEAQ (reference sequence). The CDR3 is CASSLGHATNEKLFF. Written as DNA, the CDR3 is TGTGCCAGCAGCCTAGGCCATGCAACTAATGAAAAACTGTTTTTT.

This clonotype was seen at least ten times. The V gene is TRBV25-1, the J gene TRBJ2-5; D call uncertain. Germline assignment: CDR1 MGHDK and CDR2 SYGVNS. This CDR3 contains 14 residues. Deletions cut 2 bases from V and 5 bases from J, with 12 bases between. CDR3 DNA: TGTGCCAGCAGTGAAATGTTGATTCGGGAGACCCAGTACTTC. Protein: CASSEMLIRETQYF.

The genes are TRBV20-1 and TRBJ1-2, with TRBD1 identical over 8 bases. The CDR3 has 14 amino acids. Germline values: CDR1 DFQATT, CDR2 SNEGSKA (reference sequence). Trimming removed 6 bases from V and 4 bases from J; junction bases left unmatched: 10. CDR3 loop: CSAGEDRAFYGYTF. CDR3 nucleotide sequence: TGCAGTGCCGGCGAGGACAGGGCATTCTATGGCTACACCTTC.

This clonotype was counted a single time. A much bigger clone sits one base away, suggesting this may be a read error. V is TRBV10-3 and J is TRBJ2-7; TRBD2 is a possible D gene (5 bases). Germline CDR1 ENHRY, CDR2 SYGVKD. This CDR3 contains 11 residues. V was shortened by 8 bases and J by 0 bases, with 5 bases between the two germline ends. DNA for the CDR3: TGTGCCATCGGGAGCTCCTACGAGCAGTACGTC. Amino acid sequence: CAIGSSYEQYV.

In its sample, this clonotype was seen a few times. The rearrangement joins TRBV12-3 or TRBV12-4 to TRBJ1-2; no reliable D call. V was clipped by 5 bases and J by 8 bases, with 6 bases between them. This CDR3 region has 10 residues. The CDR3 protein is CASSPPGYTF. The CDR3 DNA follows: TGTGCCAGCAGTCCCCCGGGCTACACCTTC.

This clonotype was detected only a few times. The CDR3 is CASSSMTGESGNTIYF. Written as DNA, the CDR3 is TGTGCCAGCAGTTCCATGACAGGGGAATCTGGAAACACCATATATTTT. This chain connects TRBV6-5 to TRBJ1-3; 8 positions agree with TRBD1. CDR1 and CDR2 (germline): MNHEY, SVGAGI. Trimming took 4 bases from V and 1 from J; bases not matched to a gene: 6. The CDR3 has 16 residues.

This clonotype showed up just a few times. The chain joins TRBV20-1 to TRBJ1-2, with 7 bases matching TRBD1. The CDR3 runs 15 residues. CDR1 and CDR2 (germline): DFQATT, SNEGSKA (reference sequence). V lost 5 bases and J lost 3; bases outside the gene matches: 12. The CDR3 sequence is CSAEDPAGQHYGYTF. The DNA for the CDR3 is TGCAGTGCTGAGGACCCCGCGGGACAGCACTATGGCTACACCTTC.

This clonotype was counted only a few times. V gene TRBV28 combines with J gene TRBJ1-5; D unclear. Trimming cost V 8 bases and J 1 base, with 15 bases left between them. This CDR3 region has 15 residues. The germline CDR1 and CDR2 sequences are MDHEN and SYDVKM. The DNA for the CDR3 is TGTGCCAGCGAAGAATGGCCCCACAGCAATCAGCCCCAGCATTTT. Amino acid sequence: CASEEWPHSNQPQHF.

This clonotype showed up just a few times. This sequence joins TRBV6-1 and TRBJ2-1; a possible D gene is TRBD2 (6 bases). V lost 10 bases and J lost 4, with 14 bases in between. The CDR3 covers 13 residues. Germline V CDR1 and CDR2: MNHNS, SASEGT. The CDR3 DNA reads as TGTGCCACCCGGGGGTGGGTATACAATGAGCAGTTCTTC. It translates to CATRGWVYNEQFF.

The V and J genes are TRBV20-1 and TRBJ2-1; TRBD2 aligns across 7 bases. Germline assignment: CDR1 DFQATT and CDR2 SNEGSKA (reference sequence). Trimming took 7 bases from V and 0 from J; bases not matched to a gene: 6. CDR3 length: 14 residues. The CDR3 coding sequence is TGCAGTGTAGCTAGCGGCCACTCCTACAATGAGCAGTTCTTC. Its translation is CSVASGHSYNEQFF.

The chain couples TRBV11-3 to TRBJ2-7, with D unclear. Trimming left V 4 bases short and J 3 bases short, with 13 bases between. The germline CDR1 and CDR2 sequences are SGHNT and YENEEA. The CDR3 is made up of 14 amino acids. The CDR3, as DNA: TGTGCCAGCAGCTCGAGACACGTAGACTACGAGCAGTACGTC. Protein: CASSSRHVDYEQYV.

This clonotype was observed a handful of times. The chain combines TRBV7-8 with TRBJ2-2, with 7 bases matching TRBD2. The CDR3 has 17 residues. The V gene end was trimmed by 5 bases and the J gene end by 6 bases; junction bases not matched to a gene: 15. Germline V gives CDR1 SGHVS, CDR2 FQNEAQ. CDR3 sequence (DNA): TGTGCCAGCAGCCCAAGGGACCCACTAGCGTTACCCGGGGAGCTGTTTTTT. It encodes CASSPRDPLALPGELFF. Full variable domain (remainder filled in from reference TRBV7-8 and TRBJ2-2): GAGVSQSPRYKVAKRGQDVALRCDPISGHVSLFWYQQALGQGPEFLTYFQNEAQLDKSGLPSDRFFAERPEGSVSTLKIQRTQQEDSAVYLCASSPRDPLALPGELFFGEGSRLTVL.

This clonotype was detected a few times. This sequence joins TRBV12-3 or TRBV12-4 and TRBJ1-1, with TRBD1 as a possible D gene (6 bases). Between the trimmed V and J ends, which lost 2 bases and 3 bases, there was a span of 13 bases. The CDR3 is made up of 15 amino acids. The CDR3: CASSLPDRRDTEAFF. DNA for the CDR3: TGTGCCAGCAGTTTACCCGACAGGAGGGACACTGAAGCTTTCTTT.

The rearrangement joins TRBV19 to TRBJ1-5; D uncertain. This CDR3 has 14 amino acids. The germline V and J ends were trimmed by 8 bases and 5 bases, with 16 bases remaining between them. CDR1 LNHDA and CDR2 SQIVND come from the germline V gene (reference sequence). CDR3 residues: CASGTNSRDQPQHF. The CDR3 DNA reads as TGTGCCAGTGGCACAAACTCCCGGGATCAGCCCCAGCATTTT.

The CDR3 DNA reads TGTGCCAGTAGTACCGGACAGTATGGAAACACCATATATTTT. Residues: CASSTGQYGNTIYF. The V gene is TRBV19, the J gene TRBJ1-3; possibly TRBD1 for D (6 bases). The length of the CDR3 is 14 residues. The germline V gene encodes CDR1 LNHDA and CDR2 SQIVND (reference sequence). Trimming left V 4 bases short and J 3 bases short, with 10 bases between.

This clonotype was recorded at least ten times. The chain employs TRBV5-1 and TRBJ2-7, with 10 bases identical to TRBD1. The CDR3 covers 15 residues. V shed 4 bases and J 0 bases; nucleotides not matched to a gene: 4. Germline V gives CDR1 SGHRS, CDR2 YFSETQ. The CDR3 coding sequence is TGCGCCAGCAGCAGGGACAGGGGCCACTCCTACGAGCAGTACTTC. Protein product: CASSRDRGHSYEQYF.

The chain is built from TRBV20-1 and TRBJ2-1; 7 positions agree with TRBD2. This CDR3 spans 15 amino acids. With V trimmed by 6 bases and J by 7 bases, 15 bases remained unmatched. Germline V gene lookup returns CDR1 DFQATT and CDR2 SNEGSKA (reference sequence). The CDR3, as DNA: TGCAGTGCCTCGAGAGCACGCGGGAGAGGGAATGAGCAGTTCTTC. Translated, it gives CSASRARGRGNEQFF.

This clonotype was recorded a few times. The chain employs TRBV4-3 and TRBJ2-5, with D hard to call. V gave up 0 bases and J gave up 5 bases, with 10 bases separating them. The CDR3 covers 14 residues. CDR1 is LGHNA, CDR2 YSLEER, per germline. CDR3 amino acids: CASSQDALGETQYF. The CDR3 nucleotides are TGCGCCAGCAGCCAAGATGCCCTCGGGGAGACCCAGTACTTC.

This clonotype was detected many times. The J gene is TRBJ2-3, the V gene TRBV12-3 or TRBV12-4; 8 bases are shared with TRBD2. J was trimmed by 4 bases and V by 7 bases; bases with no gene match: 7. The CDR3 loop spans 14 amino acids. The CDR3 DNA sequence: TGTGCCAGCATGAGAGCGGGAGCTCCAGATACGCAGTATTTT. The encoded protein is CASMRAGAPDTQYF.

This clonotype has only a few counts. V usage is TRBV15 and J usage is TRBJ2-1; D is possibly TRBD2 (6 bases). The CDR3 has 16 residues. The V and J ends lost 5 bases and 4 bases respectively, with 18 bases between them. Looked up from germline, CDR1 is LNHNV and CDR2 is YYDKDF (reference sequence). The CDR3 protein is CATSAPLPGAYNEQFF. The DNA of the CDR3 is TGTGCCACCAGCGCTCCCCTTCCGGGAGCATACAATGAGCAGTTCTTC. Full variable domain (rest looked up from reference TRBV15 and TRBJ2-1): DAMVIQNPRYQVTQFGKPVTLSCSQTLNHNVMYWYQQKSSQAPKLLFHYYDKDFNNEADTPDNFQSRRPNTSFCFLDIRSPGLGDTAMYLCATSAPLPGAYNEQFFGPGTRLTVL.

This clonotype was counted at least ten times. This sequence joins TRBV7-9 and TRBJ1-1, with 7 nucleotides matching TRBD1. The CDR3 is made up of 17 amino acids. CDR1 and CDR2 (germline): SEHNR, FQNEAQ (reference sequence). With 1 base clipped from V and 5 bases from J, the junction kept 13 bases outside the gene matches. CDR3 DNA: TGTGCCAGCAGCTTAGTTTGGGAAAAACAGGGGAGGACTGAAGCTTTCTTT. It specifies CASSLVWEKQGRTEAFF.

This clonotype was counted at least ten times. V usage is TRBV4-3 and J usage is TRBJ1-5; D call uncertain. There are 18 residues in the CDR3. V lost 0 bases and J 2 bases, leaving 17 bases between the germline ends. Germline assignment: CDR1 LGHNA and CDR2 YSLEER. CDR3 amino acids: CASSQDFGPRLGNQPQHF. The CDR3 nucleotides are TGCGCCAGCAGCCAAGATTTTGGGCCCCGCTTGGGCAATCAGCCCCAGCATTTT.